A selection of T cell receptor beta chains follows, all from one sample in a study of OX40 agonist ivuxolimab in advanced cancers. This table comes from immunoSEQ multiplex PCR, and its TCRdb copy is limited to in-frame clones, with some not included. Among 60,000 to 70,000 clones, nearly 90% were seen once, and the ten largest hold 0.25% to 0.3%. This material consisted of CD4+ or CD8+ T cells sorted from blood, taken in a trial of the OX40 agonist ivuxolimab. The receptors shown here come from an adult with an advanced solid tumor such as melanoma, head and neck, liver or kidney cancer. CDR3s leave out the opening cysteine and the closing phenylalanine or tryptophan. D genes are given only for firm matches. Clone sizes are given selectively: once, few, many, or a class where the clone is expanded.

v_gene | d_gene | abundance | CDR3aa
TRBV15 | . | . | ATSRGGGFLETQY
TRBV11-3 | . | . | ASSFGGVRNTEAF
TRBV19 | . | . | ASSRARNTEAF
TRBV11-1 | TRBD1 | . | ASSMDRGTGELF
TRBV6-6 | . | . | ASSYSIPERGYT
TRBV12-5 | TRBD2 | . | ASGPIGLAGGKADTQY
TRBV6-1 | . | . | ASSVGTANTGELF
TRBV5-1 | . | . | ASSSQPGIPEGGYT
TRBV4-1 | . | . | ASSPPPPSDTQY
TRBV4-1 | TRBD2 | . | ASSQVAGGNNEQF
TRBV11-1 | . | . | ASRSEGDTQY
TRBV6-5 | . | . | ASTSRAGSGEQY
TRBV18 | . | once | ASSPQISSEETQY
TRBV10-2 | TRBD2 | . | ASRPPEGLAGVSSYNEQF
TRBV29-1 | TRBD2 | . | SVVRVAGADTQY
TRBV11-2 | TRBD2 | . | ASRGLAGGLYEQY
TRBV21-1 | . | . | AQQGWDSYEQY
TRBV4-3 | . | medium-sized | ASSRRQAQNTEAF
TRBV19 | . | . | ASSMRGTDTQY
TRBV28 | TRBD1 | . | ASRKTGSMEPQH
TRBV28 | . | once | ASRSGQLLYEQY
TRBV7-2 | . | . | ASSLFEQGSEQY
TRBV2 | . | . | ASSEAPAGITSPLH
TRBV28 | . | . | ASRRGSPNEKLF
TRBV15 | . | . | ATSRGAQGYEQY
TRBV6-5 | . | . | ASSYERNQPQH
TRBV5-1 | TRBD2 | once | ASSRTSGPIYEQY
TRBV11-2 | . | . | ASSLDRYEQY
TRBV19 | TRBD2 | . | ASSIVGTRGNEQF
TRBV28 | . | once | ASRPTGGWNQPQH